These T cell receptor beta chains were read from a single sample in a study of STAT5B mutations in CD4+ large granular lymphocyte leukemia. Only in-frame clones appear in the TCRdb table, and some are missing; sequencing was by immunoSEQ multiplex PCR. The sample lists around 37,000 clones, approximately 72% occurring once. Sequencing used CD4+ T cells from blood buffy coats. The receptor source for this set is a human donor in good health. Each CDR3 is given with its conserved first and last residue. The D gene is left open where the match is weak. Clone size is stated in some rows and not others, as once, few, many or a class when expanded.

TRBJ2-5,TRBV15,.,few,TGTGCCACCAGCCCAGGGGCTGAGACCCAGTACTTC,CATSPGAETQYF
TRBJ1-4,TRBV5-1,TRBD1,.,TGCGCCAGCAGCTTGGGGACGACAGGGCGGGCAACTAATGAAAAACTGTTTTTT,CASSLGTTGRATNEKLFF
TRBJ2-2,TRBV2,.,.,TGTGCCAGAGGGTGGGAGAGGGCCGGGGAGCTGTTTTTT,CARGWERAGELFF
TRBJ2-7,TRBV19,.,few,TGTGCCAGTAAAGGGGTCGAGCAGTACTTC,CASKGVEQYF
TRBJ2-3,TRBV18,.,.,TGTGCCAGCTCGCAACAAACATCGCTAGCAATTATCACAGATACGCAGTATTTT,CASSQQTSLAIITDTQYF
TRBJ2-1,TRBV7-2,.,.,TGTGCCAGCAGCTTAATTCCGGGCAGGGGAGGCAATGAGCAGTTCTTC,CASSLIPGRGGNEQFF
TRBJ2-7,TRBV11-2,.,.,TGTGCCAGCAGCTCCCGGGTCTACGAGCAGTACTTC,CASSSRVYEQYF
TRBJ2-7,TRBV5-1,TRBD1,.,TGCGCCAGCAGCCCGGGACAGGGGCCCTACGAGCAGTACTTC,CASSPGQGPYEQYF
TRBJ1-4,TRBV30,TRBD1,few,TGTGCCTGGAGCACGGACAGGAATGAAAAACTGTTTTTT,CAWSTDRNEKLFF
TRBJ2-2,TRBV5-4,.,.,TGTGCCAGCAGCTTGATGAGCTCCGGGGAGCTGTTTTTT,CASSLMSSGELFF
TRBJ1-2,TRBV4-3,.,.,TGCGCCAGCAGCCAAGTTTTAATGACGGTCCGGCGGGAGGGCTACACCTTC,CASSQVLMTVRREGYTF
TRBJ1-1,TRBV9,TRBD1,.,TGTGCCAGCAGCGTAGAGGGGGCAGGGGCACCTTTCTTT,CASSVEGAGAPFF
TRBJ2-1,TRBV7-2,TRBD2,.,TGTGCCAGCAGCTTCGGATCGGGAGGGCACGATGAGCAGTTCTTC,CASSFGSGGHDEQFF
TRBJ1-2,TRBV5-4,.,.,TGTGCCAGCAGCTTGTCGGGGGGGGCCGGCTATGGCTACACCTTC,CASSLSGGAGYGYTF
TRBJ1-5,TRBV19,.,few,TGTGCCAGTAGTATGATGGCAGGTATTAGCAATCAGCCCCAGCATTTT,CASSMMAGISNQPQHF
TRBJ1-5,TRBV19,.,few,TGTGCCAGTAGTAAAGCTAGCAATCAGCCCCAGCATTTT,CASSKASNQPQHF
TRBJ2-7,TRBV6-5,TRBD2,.,TGTGCCAGCAGTTACGGAGCGGGGGGGAGATACGAGCAGTACTTC,CASSYGAGGRYEQYF
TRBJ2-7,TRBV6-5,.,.,TGTGCCAGCAGTATGACTGCCCGACTAGGCGAGCAGTACTTC,CASSMTARLGEQYF
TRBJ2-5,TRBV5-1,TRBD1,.,TGCGCCAGCAGCTTGGGGACAAACCCCAGGGGGGAGACCCAGTACTTC,CASSLGTNPRGETQYF
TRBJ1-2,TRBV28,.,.,TGTGCCAGCGGAGGTGGCACAGGTAGCTACACCTTC,CASGGGTGSYTF
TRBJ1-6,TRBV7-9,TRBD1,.,TGTGCCAGCAGACATAGGACAGGGGGTAATTCACCCCTCCACTTT,CASRHRTGGNSPLHF
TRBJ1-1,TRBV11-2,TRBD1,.,TGTGCCAGCAGCTTAGATGAGGGGGCGACTGAAGCTTTCTTT,CASSLDEGATEAFF
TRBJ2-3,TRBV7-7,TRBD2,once,TGTGCTAGCAGCTTTAGCGGGTCTAGCACAGATACGCAGTATTTT,CASSFSGSSTDTQYF
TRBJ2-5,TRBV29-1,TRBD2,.,TGCAGCGCCCCTGAAGGGAGCGGGGTACAAGAGACCCAGTACTTC,CSAPEGSGVQETQYF
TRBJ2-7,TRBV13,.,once,TGTGCCAGCAGTCGGAGGACGGTCTCCTACGAGCAGTACTTC,CASSRRTVSYEQYF
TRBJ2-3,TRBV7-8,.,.,TGTGCCAGCAGCCGGCGGGTAGCTGATACGCAGTATTTT,CASSRRVADTQYF
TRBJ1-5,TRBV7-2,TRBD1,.,TGTGCCAGCAGCGGACAGGGAACTAGCAATCAGCCCCAGCATTTT,CASSGQGTSNQPQHF
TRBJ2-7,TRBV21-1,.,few,TGTGCCAGCAATGGGACAGGGGACTACGAGCAGTACTTC,CASNGTGDYEQYF
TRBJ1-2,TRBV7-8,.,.,TGTGCCAGCAGCTTAGGGGGGGTCAGCTATGGCTACACCTTC,CASSLGGVSYGYTF
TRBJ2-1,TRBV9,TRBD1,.,TGTGCCAGCAGCGTCGGGACAGGTCTTTACAATGAGCAGTTCTTC,CASSVGTGLYNEQFF
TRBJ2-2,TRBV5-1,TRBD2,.,TGCGCCAGCAGCTTGGAGGCGCGGGGGGAAATAAGTACCGGGGAGCTGTTTTTT,CASSLEARGEISTGELFF
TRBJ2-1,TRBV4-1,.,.,TGCGCCACAAACCCGGGGCAGGGCCCCTACAATGAGCAGTTCTTC,CATNPGQGPYNEQFF
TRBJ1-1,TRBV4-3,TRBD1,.,TGCGCCAGCAGCCAAGTTGGTCCGGGACAGGGAGACACTGAAGCTTTCTTT,CASSQVGPGQGDTEAFF
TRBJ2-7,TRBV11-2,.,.,TGTGCCAGCAGCCCGACTGGAACCTACGAGCAGTACTTC,CASSPTGTYEQYF
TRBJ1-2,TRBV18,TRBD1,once,TGTGCCAGCTCATCCCGGACAGGGTTAGGCTATGGCTACACCTTC,CASSSRTGLGYGYTF
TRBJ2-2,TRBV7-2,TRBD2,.,TGTGCCAGCAGCTTAAGGACTAGCGGGAGGTCCGGGGAGCTGTTTTTT,CASSLRTSGRSGELFF
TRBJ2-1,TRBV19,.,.,TGTGCCAGTAGGACCGTTTCGGGGACTCGTGAGCAGTTCTTC,CASRTVSGTREQFF
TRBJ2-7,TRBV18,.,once,TGTGCCAGCTCAAAACGGGTACTAAACTACGAGCAGTACTTC,CASSKRVLNYEQYF
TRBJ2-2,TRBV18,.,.,TGTGCCAGCTCACCGGCTAGCCCACGGAACACCGGGGAGCTGTTTTTT,CASSPASPRNTGELFF
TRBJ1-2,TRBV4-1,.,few,TGCGCCAGCAGCCCCCAGGGAGTCTATGGCTACACCTTC,CASSPQGVYGYTF
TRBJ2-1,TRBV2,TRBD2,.,TGTGCCAGCAGTGAAGACTTAGCGGGGGGACCTGAGCAGTTCTTC,CASSEDLAGGPEQFF
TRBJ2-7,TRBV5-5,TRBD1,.,TGTGCCAGCAGCTTGGAGGGTGGGACAGGGGGGGTTTGGAGCTACGAGCAGTACTTC,CASSLEGGTGGVWSYEQYF
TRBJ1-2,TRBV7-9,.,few,TGTGCCAGCAGCATTGGTAGCGGCTACACCTTC,CASSIGSGYTF
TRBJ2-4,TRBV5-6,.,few,TGTGCCAGCAGCCCGCCCCTGGGGGAGGCCAAAAACATTCAGTACTTC,CASSPPLGEAKNIQYF
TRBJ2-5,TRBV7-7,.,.,TGTGCTAGCAGCTTGCGCGGCCAAGAGACCCAGTACTTC,CASSLRGQETQYF
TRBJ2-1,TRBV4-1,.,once,TGCGCCAGCAGCCAAGATGGAGCGGCATCCTACAATGAGCAGTTCTTC,CASSQDGAASYNEQFF
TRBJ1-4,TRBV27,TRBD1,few,TGTGCCAGCAGTCCGACAGGGTCTAATGAAAAACTGTTTTTT,CASSPTGSNEKLFF
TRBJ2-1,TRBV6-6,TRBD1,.,TGTGCCAGCAGTTTTAGGGGGCCCAGCTACAATGAGCAGTTCTTC,CASSFRGPSYNEQFF
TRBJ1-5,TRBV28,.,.,TGTGCCAGCAGTTTTCCCCAGGCTCTGGGTCGGCCCCAGCATTTT,CASSFPQALGRPQHF
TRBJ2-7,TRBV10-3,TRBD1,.,TGTGCCAGCAGTGGGACAGGTAACGAGCAGTACTTC,CASSGTGNEQYF
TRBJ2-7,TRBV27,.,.,TGTGCCAGCAGTTTACCTGACAGGCCCTCCTACGAGCAGTACTTC,CASSLPDRPSYEQYF
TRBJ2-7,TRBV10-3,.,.,TGTGCCATCAGTGTGGACGGGACCTACGAGCAGTACTTC,CAISVDGTYEQYF
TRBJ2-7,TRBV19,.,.,TGTGCCAGTAGTATCATCGGGGGAGAGCAGTACTTC,CASSIIGGEQYF
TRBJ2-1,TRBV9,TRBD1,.,TGTGCCAGCAGCGGAGACGGGACAGGGCCTTACAATGAGCAGTTCTTC,CASSGDGTGPYNEQFF
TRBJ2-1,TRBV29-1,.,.,TGCAGCTTTGTCTTTTCGATAGGTGAGCAGTTCTTC,CSFVFSIGEQFF
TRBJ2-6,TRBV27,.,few,TGTGCCAGCAGTAGCCAAAACTCTGGGGCCAACGTCCTGACTTTC,CASSSQNSGANVLTF
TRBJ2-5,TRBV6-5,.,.,TGTGCCAGCAGCCGTACTAGCCATGAGACCCAGTACTTC,CASSRTSHETQYF
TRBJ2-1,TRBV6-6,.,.,TGTGCCAGCAGTCCCCTAGCAAATGAGCAGTTCTTC,CASSPLANEQFF
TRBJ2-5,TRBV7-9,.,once,TGTGCCAGCAGCAACTCGGGGCCGGAGACCCAGTACTTC,CASSNSGPETQYF